The entry below describes one TCR beta chain. Sequencing was performed with immunoSEQ multiplex PCR; in TCRdb, only in-frame clones are kept and a portion is missing. Among some 69,000 clones listed, around 87% were seen once. These data originate in a study of OX40 agonist ivuxolimab in advanced cancers. Study context: Patients were treated with ivuxolimab, an agonistic anti-OX40 (CD134) antibody.

CDR3 size: 14 residues. This clonotype was obtained from an adult with an advanced solid tumor such as melanoma, head and neck, liver or kidney cancer. This sample comprised CD4+ or CD8+ T cells sorted from blood, obtained in a trial of the OX40 agonist ivuxolimab. The chain uses TRBV21-1 and TRBJ2-3; TRBD2 reflects the table's D call only, with no check against the DNA. TRBV21-1 is a known pseudogene. CDR3 sequence (DNA): TGTGCCAGCAGCAAAGTTGCAGCGGGGCATACGCAGTATTTT. Protein product: CASSKVAAGHTQYF.